One sample yielded the 9 T cell receptor beta chains listed below, sequenced in a study of CD8 T cells in ankylosing spondylitis. TCRdb recomputed calls from the 5' RACE reads with MiXCR, one row per CDR3 protein. The top ten clones hold 6.8% of a sample with a few hundred thousand distinct CDR3 sequences, about 10% of them seen once. Sequenced input: blood, either unsorted or a sorted T cell fraction (not recorded which). The receptors were sampled from a male donor with ankylosing spondylitis or in good health (not recorded which).

Only a few counts were recorded for this clonotype. The chain couples TRBV10-2 to TRBJ1-6; 9 nucleotides align to TRBD1. The germline CDR1 and CDR2 sequences are WSHSY and SAAADI. This CDR3 spans 13 amino acids. Trimming took 8 bases from V and 7 from J; bases not matched to a gene: 3. In nucleotides, the CDR3 is TGCGCCAGCCACGGACAGGGGAATTCACCCCTCCACTTT. Its translation is CASHGQGNSPLHF.

This clonotype was counted a few times. The V and J genes are TRBV3-1 and TRBJ2-3, with a weak D call TRBD1 (5 bases). The CDR3 is 14 residues long. V was pared by 3 bases and J by 1 base, with 8 bases between. Germline lookup yields CDR1 LGHDT and CDR2 YNNKEL (reference sequence). The CDR3 sequence is CASSQGQGTDTQYF. The CDR3, as DNA: TGTGCCAGCAGCCAGGGGCAGGGCACAGATACGCAGTATTTT.

This clonotype was detected a few times. The rearrangement links TRBV24-1 to TRBJ2-3; no firm D call. Trimming took off 4 bases at V and 7 bases at J, with 11 bases between the two ends. Germline assignment: CDR1 KGHDR and CDR2 SFDVKD. The CDR3 totals 13 residues. The CDR3 DNA reads as TGTGCCACCAGTGACCATCTGGGCCATACGCAGTATTTT. Its protein product is CATSDHLGHTQYF.

This clonotype appeared many times. The genes are TRBV10-3 and TRBJ2-5, with D tentatively TRBD2 (7 bases). This CDR3 is 16 amino acids long. CDR1 and CDR2 (germline): ENHRY, SYGVKD. Trimming left V 3 bases short and J 5 bases short, with 19 bases between. CDR3 nucleotide sequence: TGTGCCATCAGTGACCTAATAGGGGGAGGGCGGGAGACCCAGTACTTC. This encodes CAISDLIGGGRETQYF.

This clonotype has at least ten counts. The CDR3 bases are TGCAGTGCGCCCGGGACTAGCTTAATGAACTCCTACAATGAGCAGTTCTTC. Protein: CSAPGTSLMNSYNEQFF. The chain employs TRBV20-1 and TRBJ2-1, with 9 bases aligning to TRBD2. Trimming took 6 bases from V and 0 from J; bases not matched to a gene: 12. Germline V lookup: CDR1 DFQATT, CDR2 SNEGSKA (reference sequence). The CDR3 has 17 amino acids.

This clonotype was observed a few times. This chain joins TRBV18 and TRBJ1-1; the match to TRBD1 covers 9 bases. The V and J ends lost 3 bases and 2 bases, in that order; junction bases with no gene match: 1. Germline V gives CDR1 KGHSH, CDR2 LQKENI. The CDR3 has 14 residues. The CDR3 loop is CASSPDRGNTEAFF. As DNA, the CDR3 is TGTGCCAGCTCACCGGACAGGGGCAACACTGAAGCTTTCTTT.

The CDR3 sequence is CASSLGGSQTGRNYGYTF. The DNA of the CDR3 is TGTGCCAGCAGCTTAGGAGGGAGCCAGACAGGGAGAAACTATGGCTACACCTTC. The genes are TRBV11-2 and TRBJ1-2, with 7 bases lining up with TRBD1. The V gene end was trimmed by 1 base and the J gene end by 2 bases; junction bases not matched to a gene: 13. The CDR3 has 18 residues. Germline V gives CDR1 SGHAT, CDR2 FQNNGV.

This clonotype was counted ten times or more. This chain links TRBV12-3 or TRBV12-4 with TRBJ2-2; TRBD1 is a possible D gene (6 bases). The CDR3 contains 14 residues. The V and J ends lost 5 bases and 4 bases respectively, with 11 bases between them. CDR3 sequence reads: CASSRTVLTGELFF. CDR3 coding DNA: TGTGCCAGCAGTAGGACAGTTCTCACCGGGGAGCTGTTTTTT.

Points on this clonotype: A much larger clone differs from this one at a single base, so this may be a read error. The rearrangement links TRBV12-3 or TRBV12-4 to TRBJ1-2; 7 bases align to TRBD1. The CDR3 has 15 residues. The CDR3 region has the DNA TGTACCAGCAGTGGCGGCACAGGGGACCCCTATGGCTACACCTTC. The encoded protein is CTSSGGTGDPYGYTF.